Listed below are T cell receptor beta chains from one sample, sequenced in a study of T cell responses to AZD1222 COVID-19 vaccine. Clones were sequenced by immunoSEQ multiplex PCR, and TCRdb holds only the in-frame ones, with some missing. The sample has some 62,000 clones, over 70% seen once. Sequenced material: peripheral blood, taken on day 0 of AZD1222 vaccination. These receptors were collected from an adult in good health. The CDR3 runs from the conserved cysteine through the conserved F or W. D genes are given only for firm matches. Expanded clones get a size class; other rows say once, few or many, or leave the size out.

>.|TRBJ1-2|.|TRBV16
TGTGCCAGCAGCCAACACGCGACCCCGAGAAATGGCTACACCTTC
CASSQHATPRNGYTF
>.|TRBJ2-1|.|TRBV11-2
TGTGCCAGCAGCCCGGGGGGCGGGGGAACCAATGAGCAGTTCTTC
CASSPGGGGTNEQFF
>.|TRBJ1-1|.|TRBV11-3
TGTGCCAGCAGCCCCGGTGGGGACACTGAAGCTTTCTTT
CASSPGGDTEAFF
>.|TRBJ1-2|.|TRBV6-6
TGTGCCAGCAGTTACGAAGGGAACTATGGCTACACCTTC
CASSYEGNYGYTF
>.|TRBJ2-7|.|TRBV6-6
TGTGCCAGCACCCCTGGGTACGAGCAGTACTTC
CASTPGYEQYF
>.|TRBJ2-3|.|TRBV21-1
TGTGCCAGCAGCTGCAAGTTTTTCTGGGACAGGGTCACAGATACGCAGTATTTT
CASSCKFFWDRVTDTQYF
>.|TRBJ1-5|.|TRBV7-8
TGTGCCAGCAGCTTAGTCGATCAGCCCCAGCATTTT
CASSLVDQPQHF
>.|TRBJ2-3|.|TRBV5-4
TGTGCCAGCAGCCCCTTCGGAGGGGGGACAACAGATACGCAGTATTTT
CASSPFGGGTTDTQYF
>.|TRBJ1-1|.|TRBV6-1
TGTGCCAGCTGTGACACAGTGAACACTGAAGCTTTCTTT
CASCDTVNTEAFF
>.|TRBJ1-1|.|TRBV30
TGTGCCTGGCATGGATACGAGGGCACTGAAGCTTTCTTT
CAWHGYEGTEAFF
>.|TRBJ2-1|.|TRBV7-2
TGTGCCAGCAGCTTAGCCGGGGCCGCATCCTACAATGAGCAGTTCTTC
CASSLAGAASYNEQFF
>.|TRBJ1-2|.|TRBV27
TGTGCCAGCAGTTACCAGAGTAACTATGGCTACACCTTC
CASSYQSNYGYTF
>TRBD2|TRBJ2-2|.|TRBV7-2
TGTGCCAGCAGCTCGCCCCTAGCGGGGCTGGTTCACGGGGAGCTGTTTTTT
CASSSPLAGLVHGELFF
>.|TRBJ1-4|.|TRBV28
TGTGCCAGCAGTCCCTCGCATGGGGTCGGAGGTGAAAAACTGTTTTTT
CASSPSHGVGGEKLFF
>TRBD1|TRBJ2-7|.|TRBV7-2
TGTGCCAGCAGCTTAGGACAGGGGAGGTACGAGCAGTACTTC
CASSLGQGRYEQYF
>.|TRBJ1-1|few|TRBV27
TGTGCCAGCAGTTTGCGGACGTCCGCTGAAGCTTTCTTT
CASSLRTSAEAFF
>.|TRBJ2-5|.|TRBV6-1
TGTGCCAGCAGTGAACAGAAGCAAGAGACCCAGTACTTC
CASSEQKQETQYF
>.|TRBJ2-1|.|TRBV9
TGTGCCAGCAGCGTGGAGGGGAATGAATACAATGAGCAGTTCTTC
CASSVEGNEYNEQFF
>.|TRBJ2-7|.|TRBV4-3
TGCGCCAGCAGCCAATGGACCTCCTACGAGCAGTACTTC
CASSQWTSYEQYF
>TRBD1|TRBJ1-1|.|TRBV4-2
TGTGCCAGCAGCCAGGAAACCACCGGGACAGGAGACACTGAAGCTTTCTTT
CASSQETTGTGDTEAFF
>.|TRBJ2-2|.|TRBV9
TGTGCCAGCAGCGCCAACCTAGACACCGGGGAGCTGTTTTTT
CASSANLDTGELFF
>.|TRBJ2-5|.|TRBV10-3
TGTGCCATCAGTGAGTCGATGGGGCAGAGCCAAGAGACCCAGTACTTC
CAISESMGQSQETQYF
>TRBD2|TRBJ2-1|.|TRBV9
TGTGCCAGCAGCGTAGCCCTAGCGGGGGGTTTAAATGAGCAGTTCTTC
CASSVALAGGLNEQFF
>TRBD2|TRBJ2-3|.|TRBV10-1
TGCGCCAGCAGCCCCCCGGGGAGACTAGCGGGGGCAGGGGATACGCAGTATTTT
CASSPPGRLAGAGDTQYF
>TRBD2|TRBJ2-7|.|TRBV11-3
TGTGCCAGCAGCTCCGGGACTAGAGGGGAGGAGCAGTACTTC
CASSSGTRGEEQYF
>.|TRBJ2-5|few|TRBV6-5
TGTGCCAGCCAAGAGGGTGAGACCCAGTACTTC
CASQEGETQYF
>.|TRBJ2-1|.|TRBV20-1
TGCAGTGCTAGCCGGACGTCTGAGCAGTTCTTC
CSASRTSEQFF
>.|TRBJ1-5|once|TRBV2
TGTGCCAGCAGTGCCGGACAGAGCAATCAGCCCCAGCATTTT
CASSAGQSNQPQHF
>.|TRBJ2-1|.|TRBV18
TGTGCCAGCTCACCATCTCTCCACCTCAATGAGCAGTTCTTC
CASSPSLHLNEQFF
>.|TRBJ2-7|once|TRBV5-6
TGTGCCAGCAGCTTTGTATACGAGCAGTACTTC
CASSFVYEQYF